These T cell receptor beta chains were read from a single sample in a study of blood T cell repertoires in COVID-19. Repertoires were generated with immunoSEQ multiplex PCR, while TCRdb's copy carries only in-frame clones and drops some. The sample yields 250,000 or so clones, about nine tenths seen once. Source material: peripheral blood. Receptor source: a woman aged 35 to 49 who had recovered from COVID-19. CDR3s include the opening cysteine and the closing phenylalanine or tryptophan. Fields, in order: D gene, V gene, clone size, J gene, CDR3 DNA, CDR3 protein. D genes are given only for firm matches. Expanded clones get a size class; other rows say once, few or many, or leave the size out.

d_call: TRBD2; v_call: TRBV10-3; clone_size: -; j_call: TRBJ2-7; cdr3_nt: TGTGCCATCAGTTCTAGCGGGAACTCCTACGAGCAGTACTTC; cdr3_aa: CAISSSGNSYEQYF
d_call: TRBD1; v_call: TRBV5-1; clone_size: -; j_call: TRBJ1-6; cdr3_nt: TGCGCCAGCAGCTCAAGAGGGGGCTACCCGGGGAATTCACCCCTCCACTTT; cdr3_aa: CASSSRGGYPGNSPLHF
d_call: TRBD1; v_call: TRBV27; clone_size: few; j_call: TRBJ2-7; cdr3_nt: TGTGCCAGCAGTTTATCAAAGCCGGGACAGGGGTACGAGCAGTACTTC; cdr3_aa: CASSLSKPGQGYEQYF
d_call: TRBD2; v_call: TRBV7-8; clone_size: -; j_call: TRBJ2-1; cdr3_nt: TGTGCCAGCAGCTTACGAGGCGGGGGACCTTCCTACAATGAGCAGTTCTTC; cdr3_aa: CASSLRGGGPSYNEQFF
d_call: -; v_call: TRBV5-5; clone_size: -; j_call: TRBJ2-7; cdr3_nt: TGTGCCAGCAGACCCAGCTTGCGGGGTCTCTCCTACGAGCAGTACTTC; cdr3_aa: CASRPSLRGLSYEQYF
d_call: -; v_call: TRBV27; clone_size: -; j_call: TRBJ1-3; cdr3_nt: TGTGCCAGCAGTTCCCGTGCAGGCTCTGGAAACACCATATATTTT; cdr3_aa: CASSSRAGSGNTIYF
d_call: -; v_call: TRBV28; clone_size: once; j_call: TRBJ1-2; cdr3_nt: TGTGCCAGCAGTCTGGGACACCCGGGGGGGGGCTACACCTTC; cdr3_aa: CASSLGHPGGGYTF
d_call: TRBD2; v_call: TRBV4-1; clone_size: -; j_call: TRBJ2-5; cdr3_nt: TGCGCCAGCAGCCAACGACTAGCGGGGAACCAAGAGACCCAGTACTTC; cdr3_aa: CASSQRLAGNQETQYF
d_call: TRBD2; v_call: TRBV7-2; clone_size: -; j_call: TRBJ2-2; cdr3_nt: TGTGCCAGCAGCTTAGACAGCGGGAGGGACACCGGGGAGCTGTTTTTT; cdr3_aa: CASSLDSGRDTGELFF
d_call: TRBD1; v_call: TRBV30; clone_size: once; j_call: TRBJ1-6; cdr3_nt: TGTGCCTGGAGTCCCGGGACAGTCAGCAATTCACCCCTCCACTTT; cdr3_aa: CAWSPGTVSNSPLHF
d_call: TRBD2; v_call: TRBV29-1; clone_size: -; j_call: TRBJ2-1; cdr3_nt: TGCAGCGTTGAGAGGGGAGGGGTTGAGCAGTTCTTC; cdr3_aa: CSVERGGVEQFF
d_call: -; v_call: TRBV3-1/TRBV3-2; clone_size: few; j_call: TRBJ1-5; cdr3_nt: TGTGCCAGCAGCCCACAGGGCGACCCACCAGCCCAGCATTTT; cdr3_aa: CASSPQGDPPAQHF
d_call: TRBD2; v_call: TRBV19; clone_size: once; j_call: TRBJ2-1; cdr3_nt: TGTGCCAGTACCCAGACGGGAGGGTACAATGAGCAGTTCTTC; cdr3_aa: CASTQTGGYNEQFF
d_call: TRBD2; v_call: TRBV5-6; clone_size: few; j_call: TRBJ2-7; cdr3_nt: TGTGCCAGCAGCCGGGGACTAGCGGGAGACGAGCAGTACTTC; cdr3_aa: CASSRGLAGDEQYF
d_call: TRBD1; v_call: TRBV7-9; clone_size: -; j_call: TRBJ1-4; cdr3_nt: TGTGCCAGCAGCTTTGGCCGACAGGGTGGCAATGAAAAACTGTTTTTT; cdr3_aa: CASSFGRQGGNEKLFF
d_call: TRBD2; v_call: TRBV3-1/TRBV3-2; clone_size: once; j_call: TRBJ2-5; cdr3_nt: TGTGCCAGCAGAACCGGGACTAGGTCAGGAGAGACCCAGTACTTC; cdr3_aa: CASRTGTRSGETQYF
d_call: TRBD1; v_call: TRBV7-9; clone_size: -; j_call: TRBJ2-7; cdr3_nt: TGTGCCAGCAGCCCAAAGGACAGGGTATACAACGAGCAGTACTTC; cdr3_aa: CASSPKDRVYNEQYF
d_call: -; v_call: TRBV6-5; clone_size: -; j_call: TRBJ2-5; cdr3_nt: TGTGCCAGCAGGGCTCAAGAGACCCAGTACTTC; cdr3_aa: CASRAQETQYF
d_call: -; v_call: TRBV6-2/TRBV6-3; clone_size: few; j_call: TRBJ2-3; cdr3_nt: TGTGCCAGCAGTTTTCAGGGGGGTCTCACAGATACGCAGTATTTT; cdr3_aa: CASSFQGGLTDTQYF
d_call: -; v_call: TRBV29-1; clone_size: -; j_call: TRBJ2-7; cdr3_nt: TGCAGCGTTGACGCAGGGTCCTACGAGCAGTACTTC; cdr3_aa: CSVDAGSYEQYF
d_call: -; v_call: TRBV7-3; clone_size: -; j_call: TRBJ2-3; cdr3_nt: TGTGCCAGCAGCTCAGGGGGGCTTAGCACAGATACGCAGTATTTT; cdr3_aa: CASSSGGLSTDTQYF
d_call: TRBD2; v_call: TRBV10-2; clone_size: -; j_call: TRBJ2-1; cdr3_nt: TGCGCCAGCAGGGGACTAGCGGGAGTGATAGGCTCCTACAATGAGCAGTTCTTC; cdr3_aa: CASRGLAGVIGSYNEQFF
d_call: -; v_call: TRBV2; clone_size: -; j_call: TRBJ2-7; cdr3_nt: TGTGCCAGCAGTGTGCAGGGGCGCTACGAGCAGTACTTC; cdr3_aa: CASSVQGRYEQYF
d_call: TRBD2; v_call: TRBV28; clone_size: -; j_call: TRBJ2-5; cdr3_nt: TGTGCCAGCAGTCCGCGGGGGGGGCTCCTCTACTTC; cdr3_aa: CASSPRGGLLYF
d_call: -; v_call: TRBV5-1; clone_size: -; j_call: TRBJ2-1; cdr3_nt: TGCGCCAGCAGCGATGGGCGGGGCGCAAAGTCCTACAATGAGCAGTTCTTC; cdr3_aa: CASSDGRGAKSYNEQFF
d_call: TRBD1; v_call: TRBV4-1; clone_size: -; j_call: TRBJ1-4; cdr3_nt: TGCGCCAGCAGCCAAGACTGGGGGACAGTAGAAAAACTGTTTTTT; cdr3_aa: CASSQDWGTVEKLFF
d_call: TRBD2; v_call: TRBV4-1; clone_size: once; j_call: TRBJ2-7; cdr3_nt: TGCGCCAGCAGCCAGACGATCGGGACTAGCGGGTACGAGCAGTACTTC; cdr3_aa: CASSQTIGTSGYEQYF
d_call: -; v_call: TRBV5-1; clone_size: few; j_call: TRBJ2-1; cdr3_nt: TGCGCCAGCAGCTGGGAGGGAGGGGGCTACAATGAGCAGTTCTTC; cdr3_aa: CASSWEGGGYNEQFF
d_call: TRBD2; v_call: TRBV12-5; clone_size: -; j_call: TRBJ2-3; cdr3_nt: TGTGCTAGTGGCCTATTTGGGGGGGAGGATACGCAGTATTTT; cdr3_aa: CASGLFGGEDTQYF
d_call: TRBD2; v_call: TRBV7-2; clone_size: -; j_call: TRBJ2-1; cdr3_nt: TGTGCCAGCAGCTTGGACCTAGCGGGAGAATTTGAGCAGTTCTTC; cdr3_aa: CASSLDLAGEFEQFF
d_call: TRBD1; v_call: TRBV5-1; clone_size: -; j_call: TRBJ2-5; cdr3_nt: TGCGCCAGCAGCTCTTCAGGGGGCCCACAAGAGACCCAGTACTTC; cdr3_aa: CASSSSGGPQETQYF
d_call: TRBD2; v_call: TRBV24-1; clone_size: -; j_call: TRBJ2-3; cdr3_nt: TGTGCCACCAGTGACCCTAGCGGTTACACAGATACGCAGTATTTT; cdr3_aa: CATSDPSGYTDTQYF
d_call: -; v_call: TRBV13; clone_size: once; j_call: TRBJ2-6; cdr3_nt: TGTGCCAGCAGATCAGGGGACTCTGGGGCCAACGTCCTGACTTTC; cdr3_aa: CASRSGDSGANVLTF